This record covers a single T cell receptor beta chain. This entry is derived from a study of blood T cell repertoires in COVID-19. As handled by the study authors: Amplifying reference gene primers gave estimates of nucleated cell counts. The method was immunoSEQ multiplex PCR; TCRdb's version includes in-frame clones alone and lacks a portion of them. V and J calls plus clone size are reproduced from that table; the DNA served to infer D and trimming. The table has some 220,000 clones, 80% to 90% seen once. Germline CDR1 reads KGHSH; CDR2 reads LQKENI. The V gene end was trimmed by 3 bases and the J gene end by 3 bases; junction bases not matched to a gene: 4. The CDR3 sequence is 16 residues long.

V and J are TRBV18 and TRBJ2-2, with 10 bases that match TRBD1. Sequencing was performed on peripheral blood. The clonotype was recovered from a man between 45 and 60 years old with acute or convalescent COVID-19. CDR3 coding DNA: TGTGCCAGCTCACCGGCCGGGACAGGGGACACCGGGGAGCTGTTTTTT. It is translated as CASSPAGTGDTGELFF.